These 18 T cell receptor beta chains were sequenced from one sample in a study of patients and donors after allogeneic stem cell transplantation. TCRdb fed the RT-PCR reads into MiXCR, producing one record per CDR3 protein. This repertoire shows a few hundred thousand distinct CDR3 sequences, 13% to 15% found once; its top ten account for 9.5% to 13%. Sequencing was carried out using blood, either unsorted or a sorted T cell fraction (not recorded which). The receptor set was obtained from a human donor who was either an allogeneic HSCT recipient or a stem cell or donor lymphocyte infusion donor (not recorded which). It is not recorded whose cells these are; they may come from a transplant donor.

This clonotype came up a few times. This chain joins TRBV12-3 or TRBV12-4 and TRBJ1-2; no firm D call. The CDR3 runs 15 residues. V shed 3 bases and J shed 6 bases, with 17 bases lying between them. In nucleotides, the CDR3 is TGTGCCAGCAGTTTTGATACGGGGTGGGGTGATGGCTACACCTTC. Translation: CASSFDTGWGDGYTF.

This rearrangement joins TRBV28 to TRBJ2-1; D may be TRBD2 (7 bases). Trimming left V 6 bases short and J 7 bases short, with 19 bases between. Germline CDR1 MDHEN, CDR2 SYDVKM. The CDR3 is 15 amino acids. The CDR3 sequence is CASRGGGAGANEQFF. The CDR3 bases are TGTGCCAGCAGAGGCGGGGGCGCTGGGGCAAATGAGCAGTTCTTC.

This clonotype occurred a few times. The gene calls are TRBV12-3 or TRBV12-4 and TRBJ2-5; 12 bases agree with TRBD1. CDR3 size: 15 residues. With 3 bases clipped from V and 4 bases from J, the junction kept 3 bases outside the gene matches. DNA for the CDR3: TGTGCCAGCAGTTTTGGGACAGGGGGCTTAGAGACCCAGTACTTC. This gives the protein CASSFGTGGLETQYF.

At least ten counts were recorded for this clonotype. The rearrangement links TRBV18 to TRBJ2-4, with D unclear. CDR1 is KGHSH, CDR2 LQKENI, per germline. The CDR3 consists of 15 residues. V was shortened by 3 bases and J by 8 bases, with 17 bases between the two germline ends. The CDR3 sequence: CASSPSGVPADIQYF. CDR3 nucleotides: TGTGCCAGCTCACCGTCGGGCGTCCCCGCGGACATTCAGTACTTC.

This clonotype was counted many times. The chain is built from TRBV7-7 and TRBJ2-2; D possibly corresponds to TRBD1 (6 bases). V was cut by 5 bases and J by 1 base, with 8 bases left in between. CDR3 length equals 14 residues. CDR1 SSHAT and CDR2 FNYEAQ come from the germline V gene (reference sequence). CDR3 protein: CASSEDRNTGELFF. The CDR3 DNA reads TGTGCCAGCAGCGAGGACAGGAACACCGGGGAGCTGTTTTTT.

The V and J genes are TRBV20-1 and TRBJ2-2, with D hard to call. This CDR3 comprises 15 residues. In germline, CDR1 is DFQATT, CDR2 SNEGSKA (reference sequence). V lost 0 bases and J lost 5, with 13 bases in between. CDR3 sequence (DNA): TGCAGTGCTAGAGATGTACGTACCCTAACCGGGGAGCTGTTTTTT. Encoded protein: CSARDVRTLTGELFF.

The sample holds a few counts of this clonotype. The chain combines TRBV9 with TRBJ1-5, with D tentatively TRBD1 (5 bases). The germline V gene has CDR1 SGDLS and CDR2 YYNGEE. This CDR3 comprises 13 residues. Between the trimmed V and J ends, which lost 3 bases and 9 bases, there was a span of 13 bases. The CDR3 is CASSGGTIGPQHF. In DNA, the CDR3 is TGTGCCAGCAGCGGAGGGACCATTGGGCCCCAGCATTTT.

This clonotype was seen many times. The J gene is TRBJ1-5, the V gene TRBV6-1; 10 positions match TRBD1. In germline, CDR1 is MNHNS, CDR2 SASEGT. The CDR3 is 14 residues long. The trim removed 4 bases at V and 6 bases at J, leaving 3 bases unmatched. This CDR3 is CASSGGTGAQPQHF. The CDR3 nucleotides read TGTGCCAGCAGTGGAGGGACAGGGGCTCAGCCCCAGCATTTT.

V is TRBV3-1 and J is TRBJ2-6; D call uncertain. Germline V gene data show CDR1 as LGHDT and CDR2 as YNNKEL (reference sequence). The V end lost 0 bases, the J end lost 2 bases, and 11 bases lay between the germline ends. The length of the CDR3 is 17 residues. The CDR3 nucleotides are TGTGCCAGCAGCCAAGACGGCGTAGCCACTGGGGCCAACGTCCTGACTTTC. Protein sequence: CASSQDGVATGANVLTF.

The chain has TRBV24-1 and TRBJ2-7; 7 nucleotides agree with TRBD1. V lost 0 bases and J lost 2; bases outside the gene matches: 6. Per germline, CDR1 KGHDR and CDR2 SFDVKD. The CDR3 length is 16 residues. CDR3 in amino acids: CATSDLVTGQTYEQYF. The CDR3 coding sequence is TGTGCCACCAGTGATTTGGTGACAGGGCAAACCTACGAGCAGTACTTC.

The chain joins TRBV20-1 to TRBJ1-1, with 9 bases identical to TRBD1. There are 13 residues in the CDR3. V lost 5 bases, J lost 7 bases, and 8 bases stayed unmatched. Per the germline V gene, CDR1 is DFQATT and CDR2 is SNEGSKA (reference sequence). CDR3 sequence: CSAGTGGRDEAFF. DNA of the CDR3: TGCAGTGCTGGTACAGGGGGCCGGGATGAAGCTTTCTTT.

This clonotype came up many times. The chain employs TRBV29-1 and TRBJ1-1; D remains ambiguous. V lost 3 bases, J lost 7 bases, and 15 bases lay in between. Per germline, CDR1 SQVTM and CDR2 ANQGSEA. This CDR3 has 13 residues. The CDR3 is CSVDFVRRLEAFF. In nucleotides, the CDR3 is TGCAGCGTTGATTTCGTGCGGAGGCTTGAAGCTTTCTTT.

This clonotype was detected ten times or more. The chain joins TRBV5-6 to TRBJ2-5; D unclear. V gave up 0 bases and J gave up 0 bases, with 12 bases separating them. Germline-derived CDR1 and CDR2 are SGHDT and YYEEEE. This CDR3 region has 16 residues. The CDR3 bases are TGTGCCAGCAGCTTGGGTACCGCTACGTACCAAGAGACCCAGTACTTC. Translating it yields CASSLGTATYQETQYF.

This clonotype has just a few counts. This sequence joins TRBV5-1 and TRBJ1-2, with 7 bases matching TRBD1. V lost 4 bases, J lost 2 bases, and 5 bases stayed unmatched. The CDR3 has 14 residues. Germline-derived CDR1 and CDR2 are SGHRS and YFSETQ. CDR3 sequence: CASSAGTVNYGYTF. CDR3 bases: TGCGCCAGCAGCGCCGGGACAGTGAACTATGGCTACACCTTC.

CDR3 sequence reads: CASSIGRSGNTIYF. CDR3 DNA: TGTGCCAGTAGTATCGGGAGATCTGGAAACACCATATATTTT. The chain links TRBV19 to TRBJ1-3, with D uncertain. Between the trimmed V and J ends, which lost 3 bases and 1 base, there was a span of 7 bases. Germline V gene lookup returns CDR1 LNHDA and CDR2 SQIVND (reference sequence). This CDR3 comprises 14 residues.

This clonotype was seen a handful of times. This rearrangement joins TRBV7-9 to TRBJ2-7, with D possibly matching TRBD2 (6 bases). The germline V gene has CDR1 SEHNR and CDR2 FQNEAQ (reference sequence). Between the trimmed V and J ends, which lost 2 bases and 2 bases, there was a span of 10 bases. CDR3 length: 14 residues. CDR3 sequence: CASSLTSGPYEQYF. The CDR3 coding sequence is TGTGCCAGCAGCTTAACGAGCGGGCCCTACGAGCAGTACTTC. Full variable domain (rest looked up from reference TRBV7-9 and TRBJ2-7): DTGVSQNPRHKITKRGQNVTFRCDPISEHNRLYWYRQTLGQGPEFLTYFQNEAQLEKSRLLSDRFSAERPKGSFSTLEIQRTEQGDSAMYLCASSLTSGPYEQYFGPGTRLTVT.

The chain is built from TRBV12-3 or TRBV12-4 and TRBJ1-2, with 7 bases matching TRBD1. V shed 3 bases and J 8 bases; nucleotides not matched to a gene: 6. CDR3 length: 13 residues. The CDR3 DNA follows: TGTGCCAGCAGTTTGGGGACAGAGGGGGGCTACACCTTC. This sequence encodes CASSLGTEGGYTF.

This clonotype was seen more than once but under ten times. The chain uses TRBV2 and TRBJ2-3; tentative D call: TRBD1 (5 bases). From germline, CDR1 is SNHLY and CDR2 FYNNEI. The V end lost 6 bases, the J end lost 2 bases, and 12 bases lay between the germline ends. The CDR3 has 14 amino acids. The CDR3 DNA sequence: TGTGCCAGCAGAGCCGACAGAACCACAGATACGCAGTATTTT. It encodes CASRADRTTDTQYF.